These 4 T cell receptor beta chains were all obtained from the same sample, sequenced in a study of neurological immune-mediated disorders. Described time point: longitudinal time-point 1 (baseline). TCRdb redid the calling of the 5' RACE reads with MiXCR, one entry per CDR3 protein. This sample has tens of thousands of distinct CDR3 sequences; 3% to 3.5% occur once, and the top ten carry around 7.7%. The sequenced sample consisted of PBMCs. Receptors were obtained from a woman aged 60-70 years with multiple sclerosis.

In its sample, this clonotype was seen many times. The genes are TRBV6-2 or TRBV6-3 and TRBJ2-2, with TRBD2 identical over 8 bases. With 5 bases clipped from V and 6 bases from J, the junction kept 5 bases outside the gene matches. The CDR3 is made up of 14 amino acids. Germline loops: CDR1 MNHEY, CDR2 SVGEGT. The CDR3 sequence is CASSPGLGSGELFF. The CDR3 nucleotides are TGTGCCAGCAGTCCGGGACTAGGATCCGGGGAGCTGTTTTTT.

There are many counts of this clonotype. The V call is TRBV25-1, the J call TRBJ1-1, with D perhaps matching TRBD1 (5 bases). Germline CDR1 is MGHDK and CDR2 is SYGVNS. The CDR3 runs to 14 residues. V gave up 2 bases and J gave up 0 bases, with 7 bases separating them. CDR3 amino acids: CASSEGTLNTEAFF. Written as DNA, the CDR3 is TGTGCCAGCAGTGAAGGGACTCTGAACACTGAAGCTTTCTTT.

This clonotype has a count of ten or more. V gene TRBV12-3 or TRBV12-4 combines with J gene TRBJ1-1; 9 bases are shared with TRBD1. The ends lost 5 bases at V and 4 bases at J; junction bases unmatched: 5. CDR3 length: 14 residues. The CDR3 DNA follows: TGTGCCAGCAGTCCAGGGGACAGGGCCACTGAAGCTTTCTTT. It encodes CASSPGDRATEAFF.

This clonotype was seen ten or more times. The CDR3 DNA sequence: TGTGCCAGCAGCCAGACGACTAGAACCGAGACCCAGTACTTC. Amino acid sequence: CASSQTTRTETQYF. The genes are TRBV3-1 and TRBJ2-5; D possibly corresponds to TRBD2 (6 bases). V was shortened by 3 bases and J by 5 bases, with 13 bases between the two germline ends. The germline gives CDR1 LGHDT, CDR2 YNNKEL (reference sequence). The CDR3 has 14 amino acids.